These T cell receptor beta chains were read from a single sample in a study of technical replicates of blood from a few donors. Generated by immunoSEQ multiplex PCR, the TCRdb table keeps only in-frame clones and is missing some. The table has about 81,000 clones, less than 95% seen once. The specimen was T cells isolated from PBMCs. Receptors originate from a human donor in good health. Each CDR3 is given with its conserved first and last residue. A D gene is named only where the DNA matches it firmly. Clone size, where shown, is once, few, many, or a class for clones that have expanded.

D: NA
size: NA
J: TRBJ2-5
V: TRBV16
CDR3: CASSQRSGGTQETQYF
DNA: TGTGCCAGCAGCCAAAGAAGTGGGGGGACGCAAGAGACCCAGTACTTC

D: NA
size: NA
J: TRBJ2-1
V: TRBV7-2
CDR3: CASSLATEYNEQFF
DNA: TGTGCCAGCAGCTTAGCTACAGAGTACAATGAGCAGTTCTTC

D: TRBD1
size: NA
J: TRBJ2-1
V: TRBV7-3
CDR3: CASSHEDRHNEQFF
DNA: TGTGCCAGCAGCCATGAGGACAGGCACAATGAGCAGTTCTTC

D: NA
size: NA
J: TRBJ2-7
V: TRBV5-1
CDR3: CASTRGFSYEQYF
DNA: TGCGCCAGCACCCGGGGGTTTTCCTACGAGCAGTACTTC

D: NA
size: NA
J: TRBJ2-7
V: TRBV7-8
CDR3: CASSSHTGTYMF
DNA: TGTGCCAGCAGCTCCCATACCGGGACTTACATGTTC

D: NA
size: NA
J: TRBJ1-5
V: TRBV10-3
CDR3: CAISGGNQPQHF
DNA: TGTGCCATCAGTGGAGGCAATCAGCCCCAGCATTTT

D: NA
size: NA
J: TRBJ2-7
V: TRBV27
CDR3: CASSSPGGGRYEQYF
DNA: TGTGCCAGCAGTTCCCCTGGGGGGGGGCGGTACGAGCAGTACTTC

D: TRBD2
size: NA
J: TRBJ2-3
V: TRBV7-2
CDR3: CASSLRSGGATDTQYF
DNA: TGTGCCAGCAGCTTAAGGAGCGGGGGGGCCACAGATACGCAGTATTTT

D: TRBD1
size: NA
J: TRBJ1-1
V: TRBV19
CDR3: CASGQGTEAFF
DNA: TGTGCCAGTGGACAGGGAACTGAAGCTTTCTTT

D: TRBD2
size: NA
J: TRBJ2-7
V: TRBV6-6
CDR3: CASSYGTSPSYEQYF
DNA: TGTGCCAGCAGTTACGGGACTAGCCCCTCCTACGAGCAGTACTTC

D: TRBD1
size: few
J: TRBJ1-2
V: TRBV29-1
CDR3: CSVPGTGPSNYGYTF
DNA: TGCAGCGTTCCCGGGACAGGTCCCTCTAACTATGGCTACACCTTC

D: NA
size: NA
J: TRBJ2-1
V: TRBV7-9
CDR3: CASGKGLLEQFF
DNA: TGTGCCAGCGGGAAAGGACTACTTGAGCAGTTCTTC

D: NA
size: NA
J: TRBJ2-2
V: TRBV18
CDR3: CASSRRDDTGELFF
DNA: TGTGCCAGCTCAAGGAGGGACGACACCGGGGAGCTGTTTTTT

D: NA
size: NA
J: TRBJ1-5
V: TRBV15
CDR3: CATSREGTQGNNQPQHF
DNA: TGTGCCACCAGCAGAGAGGGTACGCAGGGGAACAATCAGCCCCAGCATTTT

D: NA
size: NA
J: TRBJ1-2
V: TRBV27
CDR3: CASSLSVGSTHRGYTF
DNA: TGTGCCAGCAGTTTATCGGTAGGGAGCACCCATCGGGGCTACACCTTC

D: TRBD2
size: NA
J: TRBJ2-1
V: TRBV11-2
CDR3: CASSPPASGSQREQFF
DNA: TGTGCCAGCAGCCCCCCCGCTAGCGGGAGTCAGCGTGAGCAGTTCTTC

D: NA
size: few
J: TRBJ1-3
V: TRBV21-1
CDR3: CASGSYRGSGNTIYF
DNA: TGTGCCAGCGGGTCATATAGGGGGTCAGGAAACACCATATATTTT

D: TRBD2
size: NA
J: TRBJ2-2
V: TRBV10-3
CDR3: CAIRGLAGVSNTGELFF
DNA: TGTGCCATCAGGGGGCTAGCGGGAGTGTCGAACACCGGGGAGCTGTTTTTT

D: NA
size: NA
J: TRBJ2-3
V: TRBV4-2
CDR3: CASSQSRDSLTPDTQYF
DNA: TGTGCCAGCAGCCAATCCCGGGACTCCTTAACCCCGGATACGCAGTATTTT

D: TRBD1
size: NA
J: TRBJ1-5
V: TRBV18
CDR3: CASSPPGTGVLGNQPQHF
DNA: TGTGCCAGCTCACCACCCGGGACAGGGGTTTTGGGCAATCAGCCCCAGCATTTT

D: TRBD1
size: few
J: TRBJ1-2
V: TRBV28
CDR3: CASSLYNRGRAHSYTF
DNA: TGTGCCAGCAGTTTATACAACAGGGGGCGCGCACACAGCTACACCTTC

D: TRBD1
size: NA
J: TRBJ1-2
V: TRBV18
CDR3: CASSLQGAEGYTF
DNA: TGTGCCAGCTCGCTACAGGGGGCAGAGGGCTACACCTTC

D: NA
size: NA
J: TRBJ1-2
V: TRBV16
CDR3: CASSPGPGGYGYTF
DNA: TGTGCCAGCAGCCCGGGCCCGGGAGGGTATGGCTACACCTTC

D: NA
size: NA
J: TRBJ1-2
V: TRBV28
CDR3: CASSLGGANYGYTF
DNA: TGTGCCAGCAGTTTGGGGGGGGCGAACTATGGCTACACCTTC

D: NA
size: NA
J: TRBJ2-3
V: TRBV9
CDR3: CASSVPGLGTDTQYF
DNA: TGTGCCAGCAGCGTACCAGGGCTTGGAACAGATACGCAGTATTTT

D: NA
size: NA
J: TRBJ2-1
V: TRBV27
CDR3: CASSGQGYNEQFF
DNA: TGTGCCAGCTCGGGCCAGGGGTACAATGAGCAGTTCTTC

D: NA
size: NA
J: TRBJ1-1
V: TRBV9
CDR3: CASSAKGSMNTEAFF
DNA: TGTGCCAGCAGCGCCAAGGGGTCCATGAACACTGAAGCTTTCTTT

D: NA
size: NA
J: TRBJ2-3
V: TRBV6-6
CDR3: CASSGSLDTQYF
DNA: TGTGCCAGCAGCGGTAGTCTGGATACGCAGTATTTT

D: TRBD1
size: NA
J: TRBJ1-3
V: TRBV5-6
CDR3: CASSSDRNANTIYF
DNA: TGTGCCAGCAGCTCGGACAGGAACGCGAACACCATATATTTT